The clone carrying this TCR beta chain has just a few counts. Naive CD8 T cells were sorted as CD8+CD4-CCR7+CD45RA+. The entry originates in a study of molecular identifiers for immune sequencing clone quantification. TCRdb called the PCR reads again in MiXCR, with one record for every CDR3 protein. This table holds hundreds of thousands of distinct CDR3 sequences, around 25% found once. Sequenced sample: naive CD8+ T cells from blood, with Jurkat cell RNA spiked in. Subset denoted: FACS-sorted CD8+CD4-CCR7+CD45RA+ naive T cells. This clonotype was sampled from a human donor in good health. Some libraries in this study had Jurkat cell RNA spiked in.

The CDR3 bases are TGTGCCAGCAGCCCGGACTCCTCTCGGCACACAGATACGCAGTATTTT. Protein sequence: CASSPDSSRHTDTQYF. J is TRBJ2-3 and V is TRBV3-1; a weak D match, TRBD2 (5 bases). Trimming pared 4 bases from V and 2 bases from J, leaving 16 bases between. The V gene's germline CDR1 is LGHDT and CDR2 YNNKEL (reference sequence). The CDR3 extends over 16 amino acids.